The following is a T cell receptor beta chain sequence with its context. It lacks a known antigen. Per-base quality was not reported, and no clone a single base away is much larger than it. Participants in the prospective study were enrolled through a virtual design, were aged roughly 18 to 100 years, and lived in approximately 24 United States geographic areas. In the prospective study, participants were assigned to cohorts based on the clinical history participants reported in a screening survey and a study questionnaire. Mobile phlebotomists in the prospective study collected whole blood, serum and a nasopharyngeal or oropharyngeal swab from every participant. Over an approximately two-month period, participants in the prospective study had the option of providing additional blood draws and questionnaires. Blood samples from the prospective study were shipped frozen or at room temperature prior to DNA extraction.

The source of the sample is a study of blood T cell repertoires in COVID-19 (dated by TCRdb to the early 2020s). At the level of the whole study: Samples from collaborators originated in the United States, Italy and Spain and spanned both the acute and convalescent phases of COVID-19. The material from the prospective study consisted of cDNA or gDNA derived from T cells, B-cell-depleted T cells, or PBMCs. Subjects who had been exposed to COVID-19, were actively infected with it, or had recovered from it provided the deeply sampled blood TCRbeta repertoires that made up the dataset. The repertoires were made available in a free public database intended to serve as a resource for research on the immune response to SARS-CoV-2. Samples came from the ongoing ImmuneRACE study (first 160 participants) plus 1,254 subjects from 6 global collaborators. The sample metadata nearly always contained a de-identified subject ID, COVID-19 status, age in years and sex. HLA class I and class II types, where available, came from metadata supplied by the sample provider rather than from assay-based typing.

Beyond this particular receptor, the publication reports: The amount of clinical and demographic metadata varied by source and participant and was provided uncurated.

The immunoSEQ Assay, a bias-controlled multiplex PCR, was used to amplify TCRbeta CDR3 regions from genomic DNA. The authors' analysis ran thus. Nucleated cell counts per sample were estimated from amplification of reference gene primers within the assay. To quantify the absolute abundance of each unique TCRbeta CDR3 rearrangement, sequence reads were collapsed and filtered. Productive Simpson clonality was computed per sample as the square root of Simpson's diversity index over productive rearrangements. This immuneACCESS table, as held by TCRdb, lists in-frame sequences with V and J called but not all clones. Of the missing ones, under half trace to an unresolved V gene in checked studies; the others have no known cause. D and trimming were read from the DNA, whereas the V and J calls and clone size are those reported in that table. Within this sample are roughly 260,000 clones, with roughly nine tenths of them counted one time only. The leading ten clones occupy 1% to 1.5% of the sample.

The germline V gene (reference sequence) provides CDR1 LNHNV and CDR2 YYDKDF. Reading from cysteine to phenylalanine, the CDR3 counts 19 amino acids. The retained sequence is limited to the CDR3, 57 bases, with the frame set at the first base. V lost 0 bases and J lost 5 bases; the stretch between them is 23 bases long. The chain is encoded by TRBV15 joined to TRBJ1-5; the D segment cannot be called with confidence. The receptor's source is a human donor in a cohort exposed to, infected with or recovered from COVID-19 (not recorded which). The donor label of this sample is uncertain. The material sequenced was PBMCs or T cells enriched from blood (not recorded which). The DNA reads TGTGCCACCAGCAGAGATCTTATAAGTCGGTTGGCGGGAGATCAGCCCCAGCATTTT. Its protein product is CATSRDLISRLAGDQPQHF.